Listed here are 10 T cell receptor beta chains from one sample, sequenced in a study of cytomegalovirus exposure and HLA in healthy donors. The PCR was carried out with 60 Vbeta primers and 13 Jbeta primers. Libraries were prepared by immunoSEQ multiplex PCR; TCRdb keeps only in-frame clonotypes and omits some of them. The sample records 75,000 to 90,000 clones, 79% being singletons. Sample: PBMCs. Source of these receptors: a woman aged 40 to 49 in good health and CMV-seropositive.

The table lists this clone with a count of one. The chain has TRBV14 and TRBJ1-1; possibly TRBD1 for D (6 bases). Germline CDR1 SGHDN, CDR2 FVKESK. Trimming took off 3 bases at V and 3 bases at J, with 8 bases between the two ends. The CDR3 length is 13 residues. The CDR3 region is CASSQYRDTEAFF. In DNA form, the CDR3 reads TGTGCCAGCAGCCAGTACAGGGACACTGAAGCTTTCTTT.

The chain has TRBV29-1 and TRBJ2-1; possible D gene TRBD2, 5 bases. The CDR3 spans 14 residues. Trimming removed 4 bases from V and 3 bases from J, with 13 bases in between. Germline CDR1 and CDR2: SQVTM and ANQGSEA. The CDR3 nucleotides read TGCAGCGTTGGAGCGGACGGCGACTACAATGAGCAGTTCTTC. Protein product: CSVGADGDYNEQFF.

This clone was detected a few times. CDR3 sequence reads: CASSQDPGLAFHEQFF. For the CDR3, the DNA is TGTGCCAGCAGCCAAGATCCGGGACTAGCGTTCCATGAGCAGTTCTTC. This sequence joins TRBV4-2 and TRBJ2-1; 10 bases align to TRBD2. With 0 bases clipped from V and 8 bases from J, the junction kept 7 bases outside the gene matches. Germline V CDR1 and CDR2: LGHNA, YNFKEQ. The CDR3 length is 16 residues.

This rearrangement joins TRBV5-8 to TRBJ1-2; TRBD1 agrees at 9 bases. The CDR3 is 15 amino acids. J gave up 1 base and V 3 bases, and 4 bases lay outside the gene matches. Germline V gene sequence: CDR1 SGHTS, CDR2 YDEGEE. The CDR3 region has the DNA TGTGCCAGCAGCTCTGGGACAGGGCTTAACTATGGCTACACCTTC. Its protein is CASSSGTGLNYGYTF. Drawing the rest from reference TRBV5-8 and TRBJ1-2, the complete variable domain is EAGVTQSPTHLIKTRGQQATLRCSPISGHTSVYWYQQALGLGLQFLLWYDEGEERNRGNFPPRFSGRQFPNYSSELNVNALELEDSALYLCASSSGTGLNYGYTFGSGTRLTVV.

This rearrangement joins TRBV29-1 to TRBJ2-1; 10 nucleotides align to TRBD2. Germline CDR1 and CDR2: SQVTM and ANQGSEA. The CDR3 is made up of 17 amino acids. V trimming: 3 bases; J trimming: 10 bases; junction bases outside the gene matches: 18. Here the CDR3 DNA reads TGCAGCGTTGACCCGAGGGAGCTAGCGGGAGACTTATTCGAGCAGTTCTTC. Translating it yields CSVDPRELAGDLFEQFF.

The V call is TRBV5-6, the J call TRBJ1-1; D is possibly TRBD1 (6 bases). The V and J ends lost 0 bases and 1 base respectively, with 16 bases between them. Germline V gene sequence: CDR1 SGHDT, CDR2 YYEEEE. The CDR3 is 17 amino acids. Here the CDR3 DNA reads TGTGCCAGCAGCTTGGAGGGGGGGAGTTTCAAGAACACTGAAGCTTTCTTT. This sequence encodes CASSLEGGSFKNTEAFF.

The chain couples TRBV9 to TRBJ2-3; 8 bases line up with TRBD2. The CDR3 totals 16 residues. After removal of 1 base from V and 2 bases from J, the junction contained 6 bases not matched to a gene. Germline lookup yields CDR1 SGDLS and CDR2 YYNGEE. CDR3 protein: CASSVMAGGLTDTQYF. CDR3 bases: TGTGCCAGCAGCGTAATGGCGGGGGGACTCACAGATACGCAGTATTTT.

V and J are TRBV25-1 and TRBJ2-7; a possible D gene is TRBD1 (5 bases). Per the germline V gene, CDR1 is MGHDK and CDR2 is SYGVNS. The CDR3 runs 13 residues. With 8 bases removed from V and 5 bases from J, the gap between germline ends came to 16 bases. CDR3 nucleotides: TGTGCCAGCGTCCCTACGCAGGGCGACGAGCAGTACTTC. Protein product: CASVPTQGDEQYF.

The chain links TRBV28 to TRBJ1-5; 8 nucleotides match TRBD1. The CDR3 is 16 amino acids. V shed 6 bases, J shed 5 bases, and the junction held 12 bases outside the gene matches. Per the germline V gene, CDR1 is MDHEN and CDR2 is SYDVKM. The CDR3 is CASSRLSDRAYQPQHF. The DNA of the CDR3 is TGTGCCAGCAGCCGATTGTCGGACAGGGCCTATCAGCCCCAGCATTTT.

The chain combines TRBV9 with TRBJ2-5, with D perhaps matching TRBD1 (6 bases). The CDR3 sequence is 15 residues long. The V gene's germline CDR1 is SGDLS and CDR2 YYNGEE. Trimming removed 0 bases at V and 2 bases at J, with 11 bases between. CDR3 DNA sequence: TGTGCCAGCAGCGTAGGCAGGGGAGTTCAAGAGACCCAGTACTTC. Its translation: CASSVGRGVQETQYF.